Listed below are T cell receptor beta chains from one sample, sequenced in a study of T cell responses to AZD1222 COVID-19 vaccine. Sequenced by immunoSEQ multiplex PCR; TCRdb stores in-frame clones only, minus some. The repertoire holds some 92,000 clones, with approximately 91% as singletons. The specimen comprised peripheral blood, sampled on day 0 of AZD1222 vaccination. These receptors all stem from an adult in good health. CDR3s include the opening cysteine and the closing phenylalanine or tryptophan. D genes are given only for firm matches.

J gene | D gene | V gene | CDR3 protein | CDR3 DNA
TRBJ2-5 | TRBD2 | TRBV5-6 | CASSPLAGGTETQYF | TGTGCCAGCAGCCCACTAGCGGGAGGCACAGAGACCCAGTACTTC
TRBJ1-1 | TRBD1 | TRBV28 | CASSPGGASGTEAFF | TGTGCCAGCAGTCCAGGGGGCGCAAGTGGGACTGAAGCTTTCTTT
TRBJ1-1 | - | TRBV4-1 | CASSQDLGGNTEAFF | TGCGCCAGCAGCCAAGATCTGGGGGGGAACACTGAAGCTTTCTTT
TRBJ1-1 | TRBD1 | TRBV7-3 | CASSLLGTGNTEAFF | TGTGCCAGCAGCTTACTCGGGACAGGTAACACTGAAGCTTTCTTT
TRBJ2-5 | TRBD2 | TRBV7-2 | CASSNFGLAGVRETQYF | TGTGCCAGCAGCAACTTTGGACTAGCGGGAGTGCGGGAGACCCAGTACTTC
TRBJ1-1 | - | TRBV27 | CASATDPNTEAFF | TGTGCCAGTGCGACGGACCCAAACACTGAAGCTTTCTTT
TRBJ2-7 | TRBD1 | TRBV11-3 | CASSFSLTGKQYF | TGTGCCAGCAGCTTCTCTCTGACAGGGAAGCAGTACTTC
TRBJ1-3 | - | TRBV7-8 | CASSRGNTIYF | TGTGCCAGCAGCCGTGGAAACACCATATATTTT
TRBJ1-1 | TRBD1 | TRBV9 | CASSPGGTANTEAFF | TGTGCCAGCAGCCCAGGGGGGACAGCTAACACTGAAGCTTTCTTT
TRBJ1-5 | TRBD1 | TRBV10-3 | CATHQGEEPQHF | TGTGCCACCCACCAGGGGGAAGAGCCCCAGCATTTT
TRBJ1-3 | TRBD1 | TRBV5-1 | CASSSQGAQGNTIYF | TGCGCCAGCAGCTCACAGGGGGCGCAAGGAAACACCATATATTTT
TRBJ2-7 | TRBD1 | TRBV11-2 | CASSSPRTGSRREQYF | TGTGCCAGCAGCTCTCCTAGGACAGGGAGTCGTCGGGAGCAGTACTTC
TRBJ2-7 | - | TRBV6-1 | CASSEASPGHTSSYEQYF | TGTGCCAGCAGTGAAGCCTCTCCGGGACATACGAGCTCCTACGAGCAGTACTTC
TRBJ1-6 | TRBD1 | TRBV19 | CASTTGEVRSPLHF | TGTGCCAGTACCACAGGGGAGGTTCGATCACCCCTCCACTTT
TRBJ1-6 | - | TRBV4-3 | CASSQGEAKHSPLHF | TGCGCCAGCAGCCAAGGAGAAGCGAAGCATTCACCCCTCCACTTT
TRBJ2-2 | - | TRBV27 | CASSLYTGELFF | TGTGCCAGCAGTTTATACACCGGGGAGCTGTTTTTT
TRBJ2-7 | - | TRBV9 | CASSYGRVTYEQYF | TGTGCCAGCAGCTACGGACGGGTAACCTACGAGCAGTACTTC
TRBJ1-1 | TRBD1 | TRBV19 | CASSLTGPRTRTEAFF | TGTGCCAGTAGTCTGACAGGGCCCAGGACGCGGACTGAAGCTTTCTTT
TRBJ2-3 | - | TRBV18 | CASSPSHLGADTQYF | TGTGCCAGCTCCCCGAGTCACCTGGGCGCAGATACGCAGTATTTT
TRBJ1-2 | - | TRBV6-1 | CASSDARGQDYGYTF | TGTGCCAGCAGTGACGCCCGGGGGCAGGACTATGGCTACACCTTC
TRBJ1-5 | - | TRBV7-2 | CASSSSAGAPNQPQHF | TGTGCCAGCAGCTCCTCGGCAGGGGCCCCCAATCAGCCCCAGCATTTT